A single sample gave rise to the 7 T cell receptor beta chains below, sequenced in a study of technical replicates of blood from several donors. Generated by immunoSEQ multiplex PCR, the TCRdb table keeps only in-frame clones and is missing some. Altogether 55,000 to 65,000 clones are present, roughly 90% being singletons, with the ten largest covering roughly 5.1%. The sequencing input was PBMCs. The receptors originated from a human donor in good health. Some clones in this sample may be carry-over from other donors' samples.

The gene calls are TRBV5-5 and TRBJ1-2; no firm D call. CDR1 SGHKS and CDR2 YYEKEE come from the germline V gene (reference sequence). The V and J ends lost 0 bases and 2 bases respectively, with 8 bases between them. This CDR3 region has 14 residues. The CDR3 protein is CASSLGGSNYGYTF. CDR3 DNA sequence: TGTGCCAGCAGCTTGGGTGGCTCGAACTATGGCTACACCTTC.

This chain uses TRBV12-5 with TRBJ2-3; D gene uncertain. The germline gives CDR1 LGHNT, CDR2 FRNRAP. CDR3 length: 11 residues. V lost 5 bases to trimming and J lost 14 bases, with 14 bases between them. The CDR3 sequence: CASGTSGPPYF. The CDR3 nucleotides read TGTGCTAGTGGTACATCAGGTCCTCCGTATTTT. Combining the CDR3 with reference TRBV12-5 and TRBJ2-3 gives the whole variable domain DARVTQTPRHKVTEMGQEVTMRCQPILGHNTVFWYRQTMMQGLELLAYFRNRAPLDDSGMPKDRFSAEMPDATLATLKIQPSEPRDSAVYFCASGTSGPPYFGPGTRLTVL.

V and J are TRBV6-4 and TRBJ2-1; 7 bases line up with TRBD2. After removal of 6 bases from V and 6 bases from J, the junction contained 8 bases not matched to a gene. This CDR3 is built from 14 residues. The germline gives CDR1 MRHNA, CDR2 SNTAGT. The CDR3 DNA is TGTGCCAGCAGCCCAGACGGGACTATCAATGAGCAGTTCTTC. The encoded protein is CASSPDGTINEQFF.

The chain has TRBV11-2 and TRBJ2-3; the D gene is possibly TRBD2 (6 bases). CDR1 is SGHAT, CDR2 FQNNGV, per germline. Between the trimmed V and J ends, which lost 8 bases and 5 bases, there was a span of 11 bases. The CDR3 sequence is 12 residues long. CDR3 DNA sequence: TGTGCCAGCGGAGGGGACGGAGATACGCAGTATTTT. Its translation is CASGGDGDTQYF.

This rearrangement joins TRBV6-1 to TRBJ1-6; 7 bases align to TRBD1. The V gene's germline CDR1 is MNHNS and CDR2 SASEGT. The CDR3 totals 15 residues. After removal of 6 bases from V and 8 bases from J, the junction contained 10 bases not matched to a gene. The CDR3 nucleotides are TGTGCCAGCAGGAATAGTGGCAGGGGGGATTCACCCCTCCACTTT. Protein sequence: CASRNSGRGDSPLHF.

The table lists this clone with a count of one. The V and J genes are TRBV7-2 and TRBJ2-5; 14 nucleotides align to TRBD2. CDR1 SGHTA and CDR2 FQGNSA come from the germline V gene. There are 15 residues in the CDR3. V dropped 6 bases and J dropped 4; count of bases not matched to a gene: 4. The CDR3 is CASRRGTSGGETQYF. The CDR3 coding sequence is TGTGCCAGCAGACGAGGGACTAGCGGGGGAGAGACCCAGTACTTC.

This rearrangement joins TRBV15 to TRBJ1-5, with D maybe TRBD1 (5 bases). Trimming stripped 3 bases from V and 6 bases from J, with 15 bases between. The CDR3 length is 15 residues. Germline V gene sequence: CDR1 LNHNV, CDR2 YYDKDF (reference sequence). CDR3 nucleotide sequence: TGTGCCACCAGCAGCAGGGAAGCCGCTAGTCAGCCCCAGCATTTT. Protein sequence: CATSSREAASQPQHF.